The 17 T cell receptor beta chains below all came from one sample that was sequenced in a study of T cell responses to AZD1222 COVID-19 vaccine. Sequencing was performed with immunoSEQ multiplex PCR; in TCRdb, only in-frame clones are kept and a portion is missing. The table includes around 97,000 clones, roughly 91% detected once. This specimen consisted of peripheral blood, obtained on day 0 of AZD1222 vaccination. These receptors were taken from an adult in good health.

CDR3 protein: CASSAGLTYNEQFF. In DNA form, the CDR3 reads TGTGCCAGCTCGGCGGGACTAACTTACAATGAGCAGTTCTTC. The chain couples TRBV6-5 to TRBJ2-1; 7 nucleotides line up with TRBD2. The V and J ends lost 8 bases and 4 bases, in that order; junction bases with no gene match: 8. CDR3 length: 14 residues. Germline V gives CDR1 MNHEY, CDR2 SVGAGI.

V gene TRBV27 combines with J gene TRBJ1-2, with a tentative D call TRBD1 (5 bases). The CDR3 runs 14 residues. The V gene's germline CDR1 is MNHEY and CDR2 SMNVEV (reference sequence). V was cut by 10 bases and J by 4 bases, with 19 bases left in between. CDR3 protein: CATRGWGPAYGYTF. The CDR3 nucleotides read TGTGCCACCAGAGGTTGGGGCCCCGCCTATGGCTACACCTTC.

This clone was observed once. The J gene is TRBJ1-5, the V gene TRBV15, with D uncertain. Trimming took 0 bases from V and 4 from J, leaving 1 base between them. Germline values: CDR1 LNHNV, CDR2 YYDKDF (reference sequence). The CDR3 extends over 12 amino acids. The CDR3 DNA follows: TGTGCCACCAGCAGAGAAAATCAGCCCCAGCATTTT. Translating gives CATSRENQPQHF.

The chain carries TRBV3-1 (or the pseudogene TRBV3-2) and TRBJ2-1, with 10 bases fitting TRBD2. Per the germline V gene, CDR1 is LGHDT and CDR2 is YNNKEL (reference sequence). V was clipped by 2 bases and J by 8 bases; unmatched bases: 15. The CDR3 runs 18 residues. The CDR3 is CASSQRASGGRSLDEQFF. The CDR3 coding sequence is TGTGCCAGCAGCCAAAGGGCTAGCGGGGGACGATCTCTGGATGAGCAGTTCTTC.

The chain carries TRBV4-2 and TRBJ1-5, with 8 bases fitting TRBD1. Germline loops: CDR1 LGHNA, CDR2 YNFKEQ. V shed 6 bases and J 6 bases; nucleotides not matched to a gene: 7. CDR3 length: 14 amino acids. The CDR3 sequence is CASSEGQVTQPQHF. The CDR3 DNA reads as TGTGCCAGCAGTGAGGGACAGGTCACTCAGCCCCAGCATTTT.

The J gene is TRBJ2-3, the V gene TRBV5-8; D gene uncertain. Trimming removed 4 bases at V and 1 base at J, with 13 bases between. Germline CDR1 reads SGHTS; CDR2 reads YDEGEE. The CDR3 length is 15 residues. The DNA for the CDR3 is TGTGCCAGCAGCCTAACAGTGCAGGGCACAGATACGCAGTATTTT. Protein sequence: CASSLTVQGTDTQYF. Drawing the rest from reference TRBV5-8 and TRBJ2-3, the complete variable domain is EAGVTQSPTHLIKTRGQQATLRCSPISGHTSVYWYQQALGLGLQFLLWYDEGEERNRGNFPPRFSGRQFPNYSSELNVNALELEDSALYLCASSLTVQGTDTQYFGPGTRLTVL.

The rearrangement joins TRBV28 to TRBJ1-1; no firm D call. The V end lost 2 bases, the J end lost 4 bases, and 2 bases lay between the germline ends. CDR1 MDHEN and CDR2 SYDVKM come from the germline V gene. This CDR3 spans 11 amino acids. This chain's CDR3 is CASSLRTEAFF. The CDR3 bases are TGTGCCAGCAGTTTACGCACTGAAGCTTTCTTT.

The chain has TRBV11-3 and TRBJ1-6, with D unresolved. The germline V gene has CDR1 SGHNT and CDR2 YENEEA. Deletions cut 5 bases from V and 9 bases from J, with 11 bases between. The CDR3 is made up of 13 amino acids. The CDR3 sequence is CASSTRLGSPLHF. CDR3 sequence (DNA): TGTGCCAGCAGCACCAGGTTGGGTTCACCCCTCCACTTT.

The genes are TRBV2 and TRBJ1-1, with 11 bases fitting TRBD1. The CDR3 spans 17 residues. Germline V gene data show CDR1 as SNHLY and CDR2 as FYNNEI. V lost 1 base, J lost 2 bases, and 6 bases stayed unmatched. CDR3 nucleotide sequence: TGTGCCAGCAGTGAAGGGACAGGGGGCGGGCGAAACACTGAAGCTTTCTTT. Translated: CASSEGTGGGRNTEAFF.

V and J are TRBV7-8 and TRBJ2-7; 9 bases map to TRBD1. Germline-derived CDR1 and CDR2 are SGHVS and FQNEAQ. Trimming at V came to 1 base and at J to 0 bases, leaving 10 bases not matched to a gene. The CDR3 covers 18 residues. The CDR3 DNA follows: TGTGCCAGCAGCTTAGAAAGGACAGGGGCTTCGAGCTCCTACGAGCAGTACTTC. Amino acids: CASSLERTGASSSYEQYF.

This clone was recorded once. This chain uses TRBV19 with TRBJ2-1; 13 bases agree with TRBD2. The CDR3 has 17 amino acids. Trimming removed 3 bases from V and 5 bases from J; junction bases left unmatched: 7. The V gene's germline CDR1 is LNHDA and CDR2 SQIVND (reference sequence). DNA for the CDR3: TGTGCCAGTAGTATCGCCTCAACTAGCGGGGGGGACAATGAGCAGTTCTTC. Protein: CASSIASTSGGDNEQFF.

The chain joins TRBV2 to TRBJ2-3; 11 bases match TRBD2. CDR1 is SNHLY and CDR2 is FYNNEI in the germline V gene. The CDR3 covers 15 residues. J was trimmed by 4 bases and V by 6 bases; bases with no gene match: 6. In DNA form, the CDR3 reads TGTGCCAGCAGGCTTAGCGGGGGGGCCCCAGATACGCAGTATTTT. Its protein product is CASRLSGGAPDTQYF.

This clone has just one count. The chain couples TRBV5-1 to TRBJ2-7, with a weak D call TRBD1 (6 bases). There are 14 residues in the CDR3. V shed 0 bases and J shed 1 base, with 8 bases lying between them. CDR1 and CDR2 from the germline V gene are SGHRS and YFSETQ. The CDR3 is CASSLGTASYEQYF. CDR3 bases: TGCGCCAGCAGCTTGGGGACAGCTTCCTACGAGCAGTACTTC.

The CDR3 loop reads CASSLQGSSNQPQHF. The CDR3 DNA reads TGCGCCAGCAGCTTACAGGGGAGTAGCAATCAGCCCCAGCATTTT. This chain links TRBV5-1 with TRBJ1-5; 7 bases line up with TRBD1. Germline-derived CDR1 and CDR2 are SGHRS and YFSETQ. Losses at the gene ends were 2 bases for V and 0 bases for J; bases not matched to a gene: 2. This CDR3 has 15 amino acids.

V gene TRBV5-1 combines with J gene TRBJ2-7; D perhaps matches TRBD1 (6 bases). In germline, CDR1 is SGHRS, CDR2 YFSETQ. Trimming took off 0 bases at V and 5 bases at J, with 9 bases between the two ends. The length of the CDR3 is 13 residues. This CDR3 reads CASSLDRANEQYF. In DNA form, the CDR3 reads TGCGCCAGCAGCTTGGACAGGGCAAACGAGCAGTACTTC.

A few counts support this clone. The identical CDR3 is also encoded by other nucleotide sequences in the sample. The gene calls are TRBV10-3 and TRBJ2-7; D remains unclear. CDR3 size: 12 residues. The germline gives CDR1 ENHRY, CDR2 SYGVKD. V was trimmed by 3 bases and J by 1 base, leaving 4 bases between them. This chain's CDR3 is CAISDSSYEQYF. The CDR3 coding sequence is TGTGCCATCAGTGACTCTTCCTACGAGCAGTACTTC.

The CDR3: CASSQVIRTDSPEAFF. Written as DNA, the CDR3 is TGCGCCAGCAGCCAAGTTATAAGGACAGACTCGCCTGAAGCTTTCTTT. The gene calls are TRBV4-1 and TRBJ1-1; a weak D match, TRBD1 (6 bases). The CDR3 length is 16 residues. Trimming left V 1 base short and J 6 bases short, with 18 bases between. The V gene's germline CDR1 is MGHRA and CDR2 YSYEKL.